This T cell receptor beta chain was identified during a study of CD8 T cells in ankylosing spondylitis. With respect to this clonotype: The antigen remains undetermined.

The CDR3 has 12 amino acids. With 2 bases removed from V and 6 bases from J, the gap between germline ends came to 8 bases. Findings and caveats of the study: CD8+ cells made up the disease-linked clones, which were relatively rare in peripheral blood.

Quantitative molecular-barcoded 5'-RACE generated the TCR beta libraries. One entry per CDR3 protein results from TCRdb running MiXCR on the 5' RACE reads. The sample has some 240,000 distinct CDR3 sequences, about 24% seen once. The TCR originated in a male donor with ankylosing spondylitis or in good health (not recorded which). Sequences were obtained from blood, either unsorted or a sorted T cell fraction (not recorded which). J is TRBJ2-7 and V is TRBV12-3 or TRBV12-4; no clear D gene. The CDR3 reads CASSLRVSEQYF. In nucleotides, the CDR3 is TGTGCCAGCAGTTTAAGGGTCTCCGAGCAGTACTTC.